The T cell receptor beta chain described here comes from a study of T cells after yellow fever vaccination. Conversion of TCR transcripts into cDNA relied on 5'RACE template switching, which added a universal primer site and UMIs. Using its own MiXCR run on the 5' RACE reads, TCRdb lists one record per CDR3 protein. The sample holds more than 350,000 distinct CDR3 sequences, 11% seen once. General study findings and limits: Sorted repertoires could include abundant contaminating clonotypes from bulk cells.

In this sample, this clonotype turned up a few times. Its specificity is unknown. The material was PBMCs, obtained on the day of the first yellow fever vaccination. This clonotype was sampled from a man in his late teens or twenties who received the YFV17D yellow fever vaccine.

The CDR3 reads CASSTSGAGAGKSNTEAFF. CDR3 bases: TGTGCCAGCAGCACGAGTGGGGCAGGGGCCGGGAAATCGAACACTGAAGCTTTCTTT. The chain joins TRBV11-1 to TRBJ1-1, with a possible D match to TRBD1 (6 bases). The CDR3 consists of 19 residues. The V and J ends lost 5 bases and 1 base respectively, with 26 bases between them. Germline V gene sequence: CDR1 SGHAT, CDR2 FQDESV (reference sequence).